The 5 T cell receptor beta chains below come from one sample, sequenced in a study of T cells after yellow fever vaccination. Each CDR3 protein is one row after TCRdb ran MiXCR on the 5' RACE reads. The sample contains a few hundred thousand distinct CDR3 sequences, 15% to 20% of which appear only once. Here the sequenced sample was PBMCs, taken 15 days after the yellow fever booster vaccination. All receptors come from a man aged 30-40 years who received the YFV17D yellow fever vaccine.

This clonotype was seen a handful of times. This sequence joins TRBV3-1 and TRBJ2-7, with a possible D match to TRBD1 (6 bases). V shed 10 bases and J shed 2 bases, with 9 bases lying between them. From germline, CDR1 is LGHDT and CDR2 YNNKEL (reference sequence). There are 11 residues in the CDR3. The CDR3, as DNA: TGTGCCACTAGGGGGACCTACGAGCAGTACTTC. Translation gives CATRGTYEQYF.

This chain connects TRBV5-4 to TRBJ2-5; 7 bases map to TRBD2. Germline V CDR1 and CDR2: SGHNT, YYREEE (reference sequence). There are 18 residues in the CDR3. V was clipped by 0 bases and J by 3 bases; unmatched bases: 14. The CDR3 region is CASSLGGRGAGTKETQYF. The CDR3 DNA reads TGTGCCAGCAGCTTGGGGGGTCGTGGAGCGGGAACGAAAGAGACCCAGTACTTC.

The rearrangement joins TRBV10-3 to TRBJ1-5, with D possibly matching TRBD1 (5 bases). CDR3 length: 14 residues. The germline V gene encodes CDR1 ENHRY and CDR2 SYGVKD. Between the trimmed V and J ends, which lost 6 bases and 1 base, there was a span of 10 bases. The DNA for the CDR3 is TGTGCCATCAGCGGGACCGGGAGCAATCAGCCCCAGCATTTT. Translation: CAISGTGSNQPQHF.

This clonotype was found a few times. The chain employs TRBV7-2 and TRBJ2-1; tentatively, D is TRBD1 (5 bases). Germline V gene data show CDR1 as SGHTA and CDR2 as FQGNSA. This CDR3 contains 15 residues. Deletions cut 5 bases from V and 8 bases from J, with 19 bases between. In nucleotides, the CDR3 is TGTGCCAGCAGCATAAAAAGCCAGGGATTCCATGAGCAGTTCTTC. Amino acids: CASSIKSQGFHEQFF. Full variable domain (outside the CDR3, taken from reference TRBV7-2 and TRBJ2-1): GAGVSQSPSNKVTEKGKDVELRCDPISGHTALYWYRQSLGQGLEFLIYFQGNSAPDKSGLPSDRFSAERTGGSVSTLTIQRTQQEDSAVYLCASSIKSQGFHEQFFGPGTRLTVL.

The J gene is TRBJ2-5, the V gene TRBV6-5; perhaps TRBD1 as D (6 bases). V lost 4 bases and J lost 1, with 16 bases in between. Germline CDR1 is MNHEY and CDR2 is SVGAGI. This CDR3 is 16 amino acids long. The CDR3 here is CASSSSHRASQETQYF. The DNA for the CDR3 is TGTGCCAGCAGTTCCAGTCACAGGGCAAGCCAAGAGACCCAGTACTTC.